The next 3 T cell receptor beta chains were all read from a single sample in a study of T-cell memory formation after mild COVID-19. A single record per CDR3 protein comes from TCRdb applying MiXCR to the 5' RACE reads. The sample contains 100,000 to 150,000 distinct CDR3 sequences, over 15% of which appear only once. Specimen: PBMCs or a T cell subset sorted from them (not recorded which). These receptors were taken from a man in his late teens or twenties who had mild COVID-19 (a few samples of this study predate the infection). Cell type and time point are not known.

The J gene is TRBJ1-1, the V gene TRBV28; D gene unclear. This CDR3 is built from 13 residues. Between the trimmed V and J ends, which lost 7 bases and 6 bases, there was a span of 15 bases. Germline-derived CDR1 and CDR2 are MDHEN and SYDVKM. The CDR3 sequence: CASTLSGGPEAFF. For the CDR3, the DNA is TGTGCCAGCACCCTGAGCGGCGGCCCTGAAGCTTTCTTT.

There are a few counts of this clonotype. This chain uses TRBV5-1 with TRBJ2-2; no definite D call. This CDR3 spans 14 amino acids. Germline V lookup: CDR1 SGHRS, CDR2 YFSETQ. The V gene lost 0 bases and the J gene lost 7 bases, with 10 bases spanning the gap. The CDR3 spells CASSLEIGVGELFF. CDR3 coding DNA: TGCGCCAGCAGCTTGGAGATTGGCGTCGGGGAGCTGTTTTTT.

This sequence joins TRBV21-1 and TRBJ2-7; TRBD1 is the table's D call, not checked against the DNA. TRBV21-1 is a documented pseudogene. This CDR3 comprises 17 residues. The CDR3 reads CASSKERGGHEEREQYV. In nucleotides, the CDR3 is TGTGCCAGCAGCAAAGAGCGGGGGGGCCACGAGGAGCGCGAGCAGTACGTC.